These T cell receptor beta chains were read from a single sample in a study of cytomegalovirus exposure and HLA in healthy donors. Assay used: immunoSEQ multiplex PCR; TCRdb lists only in-frame clones, some missing. Here the sample spans some 150,000 clones, 75% being singletons. The sequencing input was PBMCs. Source of these receptors: a man aged 30 to 45 in good health and CMV-seronegative. CDR3s include the opening cysteine and the closing phenylalanine or tryptophan. The D gene is left open where the match is weak. Some rows mark clone size as missing; the rest say once, few, many or name a class of expanded clone.

j_call v_call d_call clone_size cdr3_aa cdr3_nt
TRBJ2-7 TRBV30 NA few CAWRLDSSYEQYF TGTGCCTGGAGGCTCGACAGCTCCTACGAGCAGTACTTC
TRBJ1-3 TRBV10-3 NA NA CAISPMAGVEENTIYF TGTGCCATCAGCCCCATGGCGGGGGTAGAGGAAAACACCATATATTTT
TRBJ2-3 TRBV27 NA NA CASSPIGGGTDTQYF TGTGCCAGCAGTCCCATAGGGGGGGGCACAGATACGCAGTATTTT
TRBJ1-3 TRBV9 TRBD1 once CASSADRGSGNTIYF TGTGCCAGCAGCGCTGACAGGGGCTCTGGAAACACCATATATTTT
TRBJ1-6 TRBV7-8 NA NA CASSLRMGAFNSPLHF TGTGCCAGCAGCCTTAGGATGGGGGCTTTCAATTCACCCCTCCACTTT
TRBJ2-3 TRBV19 NA NA CASSLDGIDSSTDTQYF TGTGCCAGTAGTCTCGACGGAATAGACTCTAGCACAGATACGCAGTATTTT
TRBJ2-2 TRBV5-4 TRBD2 NA CASSLDPSGGALGTGELFF TGTGCCAGCAGCTTGGATCCTAGCGGGGGGGCCTTGGGTACCGGGGAGCTGTTTTTT
TRBJ1-2 TRBV2 TRBD1 NA CASSRTGTGFVYTF TGTGCCAGCAGCAGAACCGGGACAGGGTTCGTCTACACCTTC
TRBJ1-3 TRBV4-1 NA NA CASSHTVPGNTIYF TGCGCCAGCAGCCATACAGTCCCGGGAAACACCATATATTTT
TRBJ2-7 TRBV7-9 NA NA CASSYLTVFEGREQYF TGTGCCAGCAGCTATTTGACAGTTTTTGAAGGTCGGGAGCAGTACTTC
TRBJ2-7 TRBV6-8 NA NA CASSTGTGLSKKLSGGQYF TGTGCCAGCAGCACCGGGACAGGATTGTCGAAGAAGCTTTCGGGGGGGCAGTACTTC
TRBJ1-2 TRBV30 TRBD1 NA CAWSAGQGSYGYTF TGTGCCTGGAGTGCAGGACAGGGGAGTTATGGCTACACCTTC
TRBJ2-7 TRBV5-1 NA NA CASSGGSSYEQYF TGCGCCAGCAGTGGGGGGTCCTCCTACGAGCAGTACTTC
TRBJ2-2 TRBV4-1 TRBD2 NA CASSLGLAGGVNTGELFF TGCGCCAGCAGCCTTGGACTAGCGGGGGGGGTGAACACCGGGGAGCTGTTTTTT
TRBJ2-4 TRBV1 NA NA CTSSPPSEVKNSQYF TGCACCAGCAGCCCACCTAGCGAGGTCAAAAACAGTCAGTACTTC
TRBJ2-1 TRBV5-1 TRBD2 NA CASRSGLADYNEQFF TGCGCCAGCAGGTCGGGACTAGCGGATTACAATGAGCAGTTCTTC
TRBJ2-5 TRBV5-1 NA NA CASSFLGQHGETQYF TGCGCCAGCAGCTTCCTAGGACAGCATGGAGAGACCCAGTACTTC
TRBJ1-1 TRBV14 NA NA CASSRMAAVGVAFF TGTGCCAGCAGCCGGATGGCGGCGGTGGGAGTAGCTTTCTTT
TRBJ2-7 TRBV29-1 TRBD1 NA CSARQGSRYEQYF TGCAGCGCTCGACAGGGGTCGCGCTACGAGCAGTACTTC
TRBJ1-1 TRBV7-9 TRBD1 once CASSPQGGNTEAFF TGTGCCAGCAGCCCTCAGGGGGGCAACACTGAAGCTTTCTTT
TRBJ1-5 TRBV28 TRBD1 NA CASGDRAGQPQHF TGTGCCAGCGGTGACAGGGCGGGTCAGCCCCAGCATTTT
TRBJ2-7 TRBV7-9 NA NA CASSSAYEQYF TGTGCCAGCAGCTCCGCCTACGAGCAGTACTTC
TRBJ2-7 TRBV15 TRBD1 NA CATSRGGQGAWGEQYF TGTGCCACCAGCAGAGGTGGACAGGGGGCGTGGGGCGAGCAGTACTTC